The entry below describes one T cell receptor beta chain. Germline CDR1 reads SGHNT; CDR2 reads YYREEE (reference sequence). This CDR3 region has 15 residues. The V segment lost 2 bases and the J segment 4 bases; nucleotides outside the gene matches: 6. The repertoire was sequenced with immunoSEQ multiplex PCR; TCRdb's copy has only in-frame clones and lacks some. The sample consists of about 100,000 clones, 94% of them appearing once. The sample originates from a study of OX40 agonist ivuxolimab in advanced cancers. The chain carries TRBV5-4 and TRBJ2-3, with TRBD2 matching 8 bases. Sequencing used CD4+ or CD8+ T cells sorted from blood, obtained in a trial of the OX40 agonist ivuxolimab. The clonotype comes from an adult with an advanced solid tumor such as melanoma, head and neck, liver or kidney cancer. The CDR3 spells CASSLAGVGADTQYF. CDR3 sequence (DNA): TGTGCCAGCAGCTTAGCGGGAGTAGGCGCAGATACGCAGTATTTT.